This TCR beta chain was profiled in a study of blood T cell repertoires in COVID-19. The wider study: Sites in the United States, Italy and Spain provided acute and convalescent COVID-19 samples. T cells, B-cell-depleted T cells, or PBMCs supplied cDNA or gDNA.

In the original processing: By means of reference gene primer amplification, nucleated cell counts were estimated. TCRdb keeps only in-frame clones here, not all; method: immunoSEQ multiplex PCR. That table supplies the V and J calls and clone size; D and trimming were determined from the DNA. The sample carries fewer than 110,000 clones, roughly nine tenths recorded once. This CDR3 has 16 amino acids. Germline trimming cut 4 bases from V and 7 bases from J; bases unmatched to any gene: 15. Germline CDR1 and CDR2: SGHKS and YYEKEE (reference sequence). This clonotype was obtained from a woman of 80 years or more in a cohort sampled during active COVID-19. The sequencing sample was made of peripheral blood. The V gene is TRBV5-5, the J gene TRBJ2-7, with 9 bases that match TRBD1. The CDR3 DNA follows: TGTGCCAGCAGCCCCAGGACAGGGGTGGGGGTGAGAGAGCAGTACTTC. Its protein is CASSPRTGVGVREQYF.